The 26 T cell receptor beta chains listed next were all sequenced from one sample in a study of control samples from healthy donors and cancer patients. Clones were read by immunoSEQ multiplex PCR, and TCRdb kept only the in-frame ones, dropping some. The sample contains 150,000 to 180,000 clones, 94% of which appear only once. The sample consisted of blood. The origin of the receptors is a man in his forties in good health.

This clone has more than one count but fewer than ten. The rearrangement uses TRBV7-9 and TRBJ2-7, with 7 nucleotides matching TRBD2. The CDR3 runs to 13 residues. Trimming removed 4 bases from V and 5 bases from J; junction bases left unmatched: 5. Germline V gene data show CDR1 as SEHNR and CDR2 as FQNEAQ (reference sequence). The chain's CDR3 is CASSSGTKDEQYF. The CDR3 nucleotides are TGTGCCAGCAGCTCCGGGACTAAGGACGAGCAGTACTTC.

The chain has TRBV11-3 and TRBJ1-1; TRBD1 matches at 8 bases. CDR1 and CDR2 (germline): SGHNT, YENEEA. The CDR3 sequence is 16 residues long. The trim removed 5 bases at V and 1 base at J, leaving 9 bases unmatched. For the CDR3, the DNA is TGTGCCAGCAGCCCAGGACAGGGCTTTTGGAACACTGAAGCTTTCTTT. It yields the protein CASSPGQGFWNTEAFF.

This chain connects TRBV4-3 to TRBJ1-5; 8 positions match TRBD1. Per germline, CDR1 LGHNA and CDR2 YSLEER. J was trimmed by 5 bases and V by 4 bases; bases with no gene match: 7. The CDR3 is made up of 15 amino acids. The DNA of the CDR3 is TGCGCCAGCAGCCCGAATACAGGGGGACATCAGCCCCAGCATTTT. This codes for CASSPNTGGHQPQHF.

The genes are TRBV15 and TRBJ1-4; D gene ambiguous. The V gene lost 1 base and the J gene lost 4 bases, with 10 bases spanning the gap. The CDR3 runs 15 residues. Germline CDR1 is LNHNV and CDR2 is YYDKDF (reference sequence). CDR3 region: CATSRGAGRNEKLFF. In DNA form, the CDR3 reads TGTGCCACCAGCAGAGGTGCGGGCCGTAATGAAAAACTGTTTTTT.

The chain couples TRBV6-5 to TRBJ2-7; D not resolved. The CDR3 covers 13 residues. Trimming took 10 bases from V and 6 from J, leaving 19 bases between them. The germline gives CDR1 MNHEY, CDR2 SVGAGI. This chain's CDR3 is CAISPTGLGEQYF. In DNA form, the CDR3 reads TGTGCCATTTCCCCGACGGGCCTTGGCGAGCAGTACTTC.

This CDR3 reads CASSEWCCEKLFF. The CDR3 nucleotides read TGTGCCAGCAGTGAATGGTGTTGCGAAAAACTGTTTTTT. V usage is TRBV6-4 and J usage is TRBJ1-4; D is ambiguous. This CDR3 is built from 13 residues. Germline V gives CDR1 MRHNA, CDR2 SNTAGT. Trimming removed 3 bases at V and 8 bases at J, with 10 bases between.

The chain is built from TRBV6-2 or TRBV6-3 and TRBJ1-5; the D is unclear. CDR3 length equals 14 residues. Germline CDR1 is MNHEY and CDR2 is SVGEGT. The V gene lost 2 bases and the J gene lost 7 bases, with 12 bases spanning the gap. For the CDR3, the DNA is TGTGCCAGCAGTTACAGAGGGAACGAACAGCCCCAGCATTTT. This codes for CASSYRGNEQPQHF.

This chain uses TRBV6-6 with TRBJ1-2; 7 positions match TRBD1. CDR1 and CDR2 from the germline V gene are MNHNY and SVGAGI (reference sequence). The CDR3 has 14 residues. With V trimmed by 5 bases and J by 4 bases, 7 bases remained unmatched. The chain's CDR3 is CASSTDRVAYGYTF. CDR3 DNA sequence: TGTGCCAGCAGTACCGACAGGGTTGCCTATGGCTACACCTTC.

The chain joins TRBV6-1 to TRBJ1-5; 11 nucleotides match TRBD1. There are 18 residues in the CDR3. V shed 4 bases and J 1 base; nucleotides not matched to a gene: 9. Germline V gene sequence: CDR1 MNHNS, CDR2 SASEGT. CDR3 DNA sequence: TGTGCCAGCAGTGCTACCGGGACAGGGGGACCCAGCAATCAGCCCCAGCATTTT. Translation gives CASSATGTGGPSNQPQHF.

The chain employs TRBV19 and TRBJ1-5, with D possibly matching TRBD1 (6 bases). The CDR3 contains 13 residues. The V and J ends lost 4 bases and 8 bases respectively, with 12 bases between them. Germline-derived CDR1 and CDR2 are LNHDA and SQIVND (reference sequence). The CDR3 DNA reads TGTGCCAGTAGTAGACAGGATTCTAAGCCCCAGCATTTT. Translation: CASSRQDSKPQHF.

V usage is TRBV4-3 and J usage is TRBJ1-2, with 7 nucleotides matching TRBD1. With V trimmed by 1 base and J by 7 bases, 9 bases remained unmatched. This CDR3 comprises 15 residues. Germline V gene data show CDR1 as LGHNA and CDR2 as YSLEER. Here the CDR3 reads CASSQASTGELGYTF. CDR3 coding DNA: TGCGCCAGCAGCCAAGCCTCCACAGGGGAACTTGGCTACACCTTC.

The chain is built from TRBV18 and TRBJ1-1, with D possibly being TRBD1 (5 bases). Trimming cost V 6 bases and J 11 bases, with 13 bases left between them. The CDR3 is 11 residues long. The germline CDR1 and CDR2 sequences are KGHSH and LQKENI. As DNA, the CDR3 is TGTGCCAGCTCGCAGGGTATGGGCGCTTTCTTT. It encodes CASSQGMGAFF.

The chain couples TRBV5-1 to TRBJ1-1; D gene ambiguous. Per the germline V gene, CDR1 is SGHRS and CDR2 is YFSETQ. V was trimmed by 4 bases and J by 4 bases, leaving 20 bases between them. The CDR3 consists of 16 residues. CDR3 DNA: TGCGCCAGCAGCAAAGATCTGGGCCTTTCGAGCACTGAAGCTTTCTTT. It specifies CASSKDLGLSSTEAFF.

CDR3 amino acids: CASSLGTLSAEAFF. CDR3 in DNA: TGCGCCAGCAGCTTGGGGACATTGAGTGCTGAAGCTTTCTTT. The chain links TRBV5-1 to TRBJ1-1; D may be TRBD1 (5 bases). Per the germline V gene, CDR1 is SGHRS and CDR2 is YFSETQ. Trimming shortened V by 0 bases and J by 6 bases, and 12 bases separated the two germline ends. The CDR3 is 14 residues long.

V and J are TRBV5-1 and TRBJ1-2, with TRBD1 matching over 7 bases. This CDR3 region has 14 residues. The V segment lost 4 bases and the J segment 8 bases; nucleotides outside the gene matches: 11. Germline CDR1 SGHRS, CDR2 YFSETQ. DNA of the CDR3: TGCGCCAGCAGCCCTGGGACAGTTACTTTCGGCTACACCTTC. Its translation: CASSPGTVTFGYTF.

This chain uses TRBV5-1 with TRBJ1-1, with 8 bases identical to TRBD1. From germline, CDR1 is SGHRS and CDR2 YFSETQ. Losses at the gene ends were 8 bases for V and 1 base for J; bases not matched to a gene: 4. The CDR3 is 13 amino acids. This CDR3 is CASTGGGNTEAFF. The DNA for the CDR3 is TGCGCCAGTACAGGGGGAGGGAACACTGAAGCTTTCTTT.

V and J are TRBV28 and TRBJ2-3; TRBD1 is a possible D gene (6 bases). CDR1 MDHEN and CDR2 SYDVKM come from the germline V gene. Trimming cost V 7 bases and J 7 bases, with 21 bases left between them. This CDR3 contains 15 residues. CDR3 protein: CASKPWGVGTNTQYF. The CDR3 DNA is TGTGCCAGCAAGCCCTGGGGAGTCGGGACAAATACGCAGTATTTT.

This clone has a single count. The J gene is TRBJ1-6, the V gene TRBV11-3, with unresolved D. The CDR3 runs to 17 residues. CDR1 SGHNT and CDR2 YENEEA come from the germline V gene. Trimming took off 2 bases at V and 0 bases at J, with 11 bases between the two ends. The CDR3 sequence: CASSLPRVSSYNSPLHF. CDR3 DNA sequence: TGTGCCAGCAGCTTACCCCGGGTAAGCTCCTATAATTCACCCCTCCACTTT.

This chain links TRBV5-1 with TRBJ1-6; the D gene is possibly TRBD1 (5 bases). Trimming shortened V by 4 bases and J by 7 bases, and 15 bases separated the two germline ends. The germline gives CDR1 SGHRS, CDR2 YFSETQ. The CDR3 covers 15 residues. The DNA for the CDR3 is TGCGCCAGCAGCAACCAGGGCCACGACAATTCACCCCTCCACTTT. Residues: CASSNQGHDNSPLHF.

This clone showed up just once. This chain uses TRBV4-1 with TRBJ2-1, with D maybe TRBD2 (7 bases). Germline V gives CDR1 MGHRA, CDR2 YSYEKL. V shed 4 bases and J shed 3 bases, with 19 bases lying between them. This CDR3 is built from 17 residues. As DNA, the CDR3 is TGCGCCAGCAGCCGGCAACGAGGGGGGGCGTTCTACAATGAGCAGTTCTTC. Translation gives CASSRQRGGAFYNEQFF.

The chain couples TRBV9 to TRBJ2-2; D could derive from TRBD1 or TRBD2 (5 bases each). The CDR3 consists of 18 residues. The V end was cut by 0 bases, the J end by 7 bases, with 22 bases between. CDR1 is SGDLS, CDR2 YYNGEE, per germline. CDR3 sequence (DNA): TGTGCCAGCAGCGTAGAGGATATAGCAGGGAGCAGTCTCGGGGAGCTGTTTTTT. Translation: CASSVEDIAGSSLGELFF.

The chain uses TRBV2 and TRBJ2-3; perhaps TRBD2 as D (6 bases). This CDR3 region has 12 residues. The V gene's germline CDR1 is SNHLY and CDR2 FYNNEI. The V and J ends lost 8 bases and 1 base respectively, with 7 bases between them. DNA of the CDR3: TGTGCCAGCCCTAGCGGCACAGATACGCAGTATTTT. It translates to CASPSGTDTQYF.

V usage is TRBV7-9 and J usage is TRBJ2-7; TRBD1 matches 11 bases. The germline gives CDR1 SEHNR, CDR2 FQNEAQ (reference sequence). V lost 5 bases and J lost 2; bases outside the gene matches: 14. The CDR3 spans 18 residues. The CDR3 DNA follows: TGTGCCAGCAGCCGCTCCACCTTAGGGACAGGGGGAGCCTACGAGCAGTACTTC. It specifies CASSRSTLGTGGAYEQYF.

This rearrangement joins TRBV5-6 to TRBJ2-3; D possibly corresponds to TRBD1 (6 bases). The CDR3 totals 14 residues. Germline-derived CDR1 and CDR2 are SGHDT and YYEEEE. The V end was cut by 2 bases, the J end by 4 bases, with 11 bases between. CDR3 sequence reads: CASSLQGPADTQYF. DNA of the CDR3: TGTGCCAGCAGCTTACAGGGTCCCGCAGATACGCAGTATTTT.

This chain joins TRBV3-1 (or the pseudogene TRBV3-2) and TRBJ1-4; no definite D call. Germline lookup yields CDR1 LGHDT and CDR2 YNNKEL (reference sequence). The CDR3 is 14 residues long. V was shortened by 1 base and J by 7 bases, with 10 bases between the two germline ends. CDR3 residues: CASSQAGGGEKLFF. In DNA, the CDR3 is TGTGCCAGCAGCCAAGCCGGTGGCGGTGAAAAACTGTTTTTT.

This clone was found once. J is TRBJ1-1 and V is TRBV6-5; possibly TRBD1 for D (5 bases). Trimming left V 6 bases short and J 8 bases short, with 16 bases between. Germline CDR1 is MNHEY and CDR2 is SVGAGI. The CDR3 consists of 13 residues. The CDR3 nucleotides read TGTGCCAGCAGCATCCTTGGGACTGCAGAAGCTTTCTTT. Protein: CASSILGTAEAFF.